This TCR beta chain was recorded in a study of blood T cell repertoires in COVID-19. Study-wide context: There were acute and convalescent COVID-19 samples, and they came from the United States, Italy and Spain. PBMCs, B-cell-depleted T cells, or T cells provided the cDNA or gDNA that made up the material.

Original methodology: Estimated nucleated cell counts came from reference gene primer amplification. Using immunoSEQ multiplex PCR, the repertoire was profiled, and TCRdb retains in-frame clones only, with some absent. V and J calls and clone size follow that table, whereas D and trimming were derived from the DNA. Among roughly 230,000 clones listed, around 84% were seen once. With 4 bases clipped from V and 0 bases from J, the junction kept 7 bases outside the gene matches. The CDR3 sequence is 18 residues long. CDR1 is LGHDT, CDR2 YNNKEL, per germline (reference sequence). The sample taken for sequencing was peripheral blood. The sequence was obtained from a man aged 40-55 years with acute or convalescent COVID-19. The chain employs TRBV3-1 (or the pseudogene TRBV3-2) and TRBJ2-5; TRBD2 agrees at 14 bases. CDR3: CASSPYRTSGRYQETQYF. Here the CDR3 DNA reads TGTGCCAGCAGCCCATATAGGACTAGCGGGAGGTACCAAGAGACCCAGTACTTC.